Listed here are 24 T cell receptor beta chains from one sample, sequenced in a study of cytomegalovirus exposure and HLA in healthy donors. Primers for the PCR totalled 60 Vbeta and 13 Jbeta. Profiling relied on immunoSEQ multiplex PCR, and the TCRdb table lists in-frame clones only, not all of them. Of 150,000 to 200,000 clones in the sample, approximately 85% were seen once. Input material: PBMCs. The receptor source for this set is a man aged 18 to 29 in good health and CMV-seropositive.

The V gene is TRBV5-1, the J gene TRBJ2-6; 12 bases line up with TRBD2. V lost 3 bases to trimming and J lost 3 bases; unmatched junction nucleotides: 10. There are 19 residues in the CDR3. Germline V gives CDR1 SGHRS, CDR2 YFSETQ. The CDR3 nucleotides are TGCGCCAGCAGCTGGGGGGCTAGCGGGGGGGCCAGTGGGGCCAACGTCCTGACTTTC. This gives the protein CASSWGASGGASGANVLTF.

The rearrangement uses TRBV5-1 and TRBJ2-2, with 14 nucleotides matching TRBD2. Germline V CDR1 and CDR2: SGHRS, YFSETQ. The CDR3 consists of 18 residues. J gave up 2 bases and V 5 bases, and 8 bases lay outside the gene matches. For the CDR3, the DNA is TGCGCCAGCAGTTCAGGAGGACTAGCGGGGGGAAACACCGGGGAGCTGTTTTTT. This sequence encodes CASSSGGLAGGNTGELFF.

The chain couples TRBV9 to TRBJ2-2; 7 bases line up with TRBD2. Germline V lookup: CDR1 SGDLS, CDR2 YYNGEE. This CDR3 has 15 amino acids. The J segment lost 3 bases and the V segment lost 6 bases, leaving 8 bases of the junction unmatched. The CDR3 loop reads CASTSGLVDTGELFF. The CDR3 DNA reads TGTGCCAGCACCTCCGGACTAGTCGACACCGGGGAGCTGTTTTTT.

The J gene is TRBJ1-6, the V gene TRBV6-1; 11 bases match TRBD1. CDR3 length: 16 amino acids. Germline V gene sequence: CDR1 MNHNS, CDR2 SASEGT. V shed 4 bases, J shed 10 bases, and the junction held 9 bases outside the gene matches. The CDR3 nucleotides are TGTGCCAGCAGTGCAATGCCGGGACAGGGGGACTCACCCCTCCACTTT. Translation: CASSAMPGQGDSPLHF.

V usage is TRBV10-3 and J usage is TRBJ2-1, with D perhaps TRBD2 (5 bases). Deletions cut 10 bases from V and 2 bases from J, with 12 bases between. The germline gives CDR1 ENHRY, CDR2 SYGVKD. This CDR3 comprises 13 residues. The CDR3 reads CATELDTYNEQFF. The CDR3 DNA follows: TGTGCCACGGAACTAGACACCTACAATGAGCAGTTCTTC.

This clone was seen only once. The genes are TRBV10-3 and TRBJ2-7, with 8 bases lining up with TRBD2. Germline CDR1 ENHRY, CDR2 SYGVKD. The J segment lost 3 bases and the V segment lost 3 bases, leaving 7 bases of the junction unmatched. The CDR3 totals 15 residues. The CDR3 nucleotides are TGTGCCATCAGTGATGAGCGGGGGATGGTCTACGAGCAGTACTTC. It codes for CAISDERGMVYEQYF.

This chain joins TRBV7-9 and TRBJ1-4, with 7 positions matching TRBD1. Unmatched junction bases numbered 9, after V lost 4 bases and J lost 7 bases. The CDR3 sequence is 15 residues long. The germline V gene has CDR1 SEHNR and CDR2 FQNEAQ (reference sequence). CDR3 coding DNA: TGTGCCAGCAGCTCCCGGGGACAGCTGGGTGAAAAACTGTTTTTT. This sequence encodes CASSSRGQLGEKLFF. The entire variable domain, with the rest obtained from reference TRBV7-9 and TRBJ1-4, is as follows: DTGVSQNPRHKITKRGQNVTFRCDPISEHNRLYWYRQTLGQGPEFLTYFQNEAQLEKSRLLSDRFSAERPKGSFSTLEIQRTEQGDSAMYLCASSSRGQLGEKLFFGSGTQLSVL.

The chain combines TRBV7-8 with TRBJ2-2, with 7 bases identical to TRBD2. V dropped 2 bases and J dropped 1; count of bases not matched to a gene: 7. The CDR3 runs to 17 residues. Germline values: CDR1 SGHVS, CDR2 FQNEAQ. This CDR3 reads CASSLQRGSRNTGELFF. The DNA for the CDR3 is TGTGCCAGCAGCTTACAGCGGGGCTCTAGGAACACCGGGGAGCTGTTTTTT.

The chain joins TRBV7-3 to TRBJ1-3; unclear D gene. The CDR3 is 14 residues long. The V gene's germline CDR1 is SGHTA and CDR2 FQGTGA. V dropped 5 bases and J dropped 4 bases, with 12 bases sitting between them. CDR3 protein: CASSPGSKGNTIYF. The CDR3 DNA reads as TGTGCCAGCAGCCCGGGGTCAAAAGGAAACACCATATATTTT.

The count of this clone is one. Here the CDR3 reads CASSESGGRTEAFF. The DNA for the CDR3 is TGCGCCAGCAGTGAGTCGGGGGGGAGGACTGAAGCTTTCTTT. The J gene is TRBJ1-1, the V gene TRBV10-1, with a tentative D call TRBD1 (5 bases). With 0 bases removed from V and 5 bases from J, the gap between germline ends came to 10 bases. Germline V CDR1 and CDR2: WNHNN, SYGVQD (reference sequence). This CDR3 contains 14 residues.

The V and J genes are TRBV18 and TRBJ2-5; tentative D call: TRBD1 (6 bases). The CDR3 covers 13 residues. Germline V gives CDR1 KGHSH, CDR2 LQKENI. V lost 3 bases and J lost 6, with 11 bases in between. CDR3 sequence (DNA): TGTGCCAGCTCACCGCTGGACAGCCAGACCCAGTACTTC. Protein: CASSPLDSQTQYF.

The rearrangement joins TRBV11-2 to TRBJ2-7, with TRBD2 matching over 13 bases. The CDR3 runs to 16 residues. Germline values: CDR1 SGHAT, CDR2 FQNNGV. J lost 5 bases, V lost 1 base, and 5 bases had no gene match. CDR3 DNA: TGTGCCAGCAGCTTAGGCTGGACTAGCGGGGGCGACGAGCAGTACTTC. Translated, it gives CASSLGWTSGGDEQYF.

This chain joins TRBV7-2 and TRBJ1-4; D is ambiguous. Trimming removed 2 bases at V and 4 bases at J, with 2 bases between. CDR3 size: 12 residues. CDR1 and CDR2 from the germline V gene are SGHTA and FQGNSA. The CDR3 reads CASSLYNEKLFF. DNA for the CDR3: TGTGCCAGCAGCTTATATAATGAAAAACTGTTTTTT.

The V gene is TRBV11-2, the J gene TRBJ1-6, with 10 bases matching TRBD1. The ends lost 1 base at V and 10 bases at J; junction bases unmatched: 4. Per the germline V gene, CDR1 is SGHAT and CDR2 is FQNNGV. The CDR3 has 15 amino acids. The DNA of the CDR3 is TGTGCCAGCAGCTTAGGCCGGGACAGGGGCTCACCCCTCCACTTT. Translated, it gives CASSLGRDRGSPLHF.

As for this clone: The junction shows a germline mismatch at one end, possibly a read error. The V gene is TRBV12-5, the J gene TRBJ2-1; TRBD2 aligns across 7 bases. The CDR3 sequence is 12 residues long. Germline V gene sequence: CDR1 LGHNT, CDR2 FRNRAP. The CDR3 DNA reads as TGTGCTAGTGGTTTGCCCTTAAATCGGGGGGTCTTC. Its protein is CASGLPLNRGVF. Looking up the rest from reference TRBV12-5 and TRBJ2-1 gives the full variable domain: DARVTQTPRHKVTEMGQEVTMRCQPILGHNTVFWYRQTMMQGLELLAYFRNRAPLDDSGMPKDRFSAEMPDATLATLKIQPSEPRDSAVYFCASGLPLNRGVFGPGTRLTVL.

The chain combines TRBV5-1 with TRBJ2-7, with D possibly TRBD1 on 7 matching bases. CDR3 length equals 15 residues. Germline assignment: CDR1 SGHRS and CDR2 YFSETQ. V was clipped by 3 bases and J by 3 bases, with 16 bases between them. CDR3 nucleotide sequence: TGCGCCAGCAGCTCCGGGGGCAGGGGGAACTACGAGCAGTACTTC. It yields the protein CASSSGGRGNYEQYF.

This chain links TRBV27 with TRBJ2-7; tentative D call: TRBD2 (5 bases). Deletions cut 5 bases from V and 2 bases from J, with 16 bases between. Germline CDR1 reads MNHEY; CDR2 reads SMNVEV (reference sequence). The CDR3 covers 15 residues. CDR3 nucleotides: TGTGCCAGCAGTCTACTAGTTCCTCCTACCTACGAGCAGTACTTC. It specifies CASSLLVPPTYEQYF.

The genes are TRBV2 and TRBJ2-2, with TRBD1 matching 10 bases. The V segment lost 5 bases and the J segment 7 bases; nucleotides outside the gene matches: 4. CDR3 length: 14 residues. The germline V gene encodes CDR1 SNHLY and CDR2 FYNNEI. CDR3 DNA: TGTGCCAGCAGTTTGGGACAGGGGTACGGGGAGCTGTTTTTT. Translation gives CASSLGQGYGELFF.

The chain combines TRBV7-6 with TRBJ2-5, with TRBD2 as a possible D gene (5 bases). This CDR3 has 13 amino acids. The V end lost 1 base, the J end lost 5 bases, and 8 bases lay between the germline ends. The germline CDR1 and CDR2 sequences are SGHVS and FNYEAQ. The CDR3 is CASSLVGSETQYF. The CDR3, as DNA: TGTGCCAGCAGCTTAGTAGGGAGTGAGACCCAGTACTTC. The entire variable domain, with the rest obtained from reference TRBV7-6 and TRBJ2-5, is as follows: GAGVSQSPRYKVTKRGQDVALRCDPISGHVSLYWYRQALGQGPEFLTYFNYEAQQDKSGLPNDRFSAERPEGSISTLTIQRTEQRDSAMYRCASSLVGSETQYFGPGTRLLVL.

The chain combines TRBV7-9 with TRBJ1-2; 11 nucleotides match TRBD1. With V trimmed by 5 bases and J by 4 bases, 9 bases remained unmatched. This CDR3 spans 16 amino acids. CDR1 and CDR2 (germline): SEHNR, FQNEAQ (reference sequence). In DNA, the CDR3 is TGTGCCAGCAGCCCCGAGGGACAGGGGGTGAGCTATGGCTACACCTTC. It specifies CASSPEGQGVSYGYTF.

This sequence joins TRBV7-8 and TRBJ1-6, with D uncertain. This CDR3 has 13 amino acids. Germline V lookup: CDR1 SGHVS, CDR2 FQNEAQ. Trimming stripped 3 bases from V and 14 bases from J, with 14 bases between. CDR3 region: CASSFQPREALHF. The CDR3 bases are TGTGCCAGCAGCTTCCAACCAAGGGAGGCCCTCCACTTT.

The chain links TRBV12-2 to TRBJ2-1; TRBD1, the table's D call, lacks a check against the DNA. TRBV12-2 is annotated as a pseudogene. The CDR3 loop spans 17 amino acids. The CDR3 DNA follows: TGTGCAAGTCGCTTAGATAGGCAGGGCCTCTCCTACAATGAGCAGTTCTTC. Its translation is CASRLDRQGLSYNEQFF.

The chain uses TRBV6-5 and TRBJ2-7, with 10 bases fitting TRBD1. The CDR3 spans 14 residues. V dropped 6 bases and J dropped 0; count of bases not matched to a gene: 2. Germline CDR1 MNHEY, CDR2 SVGAGI. The CDR3 DNA reads as TGTGCCAGCAGGGACAGGGGGAGCTCCTACGAGCAGTACTTC. Translation: CASRDRGSSYEQYF.

The chain links TRBV5-1 to TRBJ2-2; maybe TRBD2 (6 bases). The CDR3 is 15 amino acids. Trimming removed 4 bases from V and 5 bases from J, with 15 bases in between. Germline V gives CDR1 SGHRS, CDR2 YFSETQ. The CDR3 reads CASSRGGLSTGELFF. CDR3 coding DNA: TGCGCCAGCAGCCGTGGGGGACTCTCGACCGGGGAGCTGTTTTTT.